The sample holds many counts of the clone carrying this TCR beta chain. Sampling of bone marrow took place during active disease in every patient. These data are taken from a study of read filtering for tumor transcriptome and immune sequencing. The CDR3 is made up of 14 amino acids. V trimming: 4 bases; J trimming: 4 bases; junction bases outside the gene matches: 6. Germline V gene data show CDR1 as SEHNR and CDR2 as FQNEAQ (reference sequence). From approximately 400 ng of RNA, a library with molecular barcoded alpha/delta and beta/gamma adaptors was made. From the reads, TCRdb called clonotypes with MiXCR, one entry per CDR3 protein. The repertoire holds about 62,000 distinct CDR3 sequences, with less than 20% as singletons.

This sequence was found in a donor over 35 with multiple myeloma. The J gene is TRBJ1-1, the V gene TRBV7-9, with TRBD1 matching over 7 bases. Sequencing used a population of CD138-negative cells sorted from bone marrow. The CDR3 DNA reads as TGTGCCAGCAGCTCCGACAGGGACGGCACTGAAGCTTTCTTT. It yields the protein CASSSDRDGTEAFF.